This passage covers 4 T cell receptor beta chains from one sample sequenced in a study of identical twins. TCRdb re-derived calls from the 5' RACE reads in MiXCR, one entry per CDR3 protein. The table records just under 550,000 distinct CDR3 sequences, roughly 15% of them present only once. These data also featured in a second study, about yellow fever vaccine responses in identical twins.

Material for sequencing was CD4+ T cells sorted from blood. The receptors stem from a woman between 18 and 29 years old in good health.

This clonotype was seen only a few times. The genes are TRBV12-5 and TRBJ2-3; 15 bases match TRBD2. Germline lookup yields CDR1 LGHNT and CDR2 FRNRAP. The CDR3 totals 19 residues. V lost 1 base, J lost 2 bases, and 7 bases stayed unmatched. Written as DNA, the CDR3 is TGTGCTAGTGGTTTGGCTGGGACTAGCGGGAGGATTTACACAGATACGCAGTATTTT. This codes for CASGLAGTSGRIYTDTQYF.

This clonotype has more than one count but fewer than ten. V and J are TRBV4-2 and TRBJ2-1; the match to TRBD2 covers 7 bases. Unmatched junction bases numbered 9, after V lost 3 bases and J lost 7 bases. CDR3 length: 15 residues. Per the germline V gene, CDR1 is LGHNA and CDR2 is YNFKEQ. CDR3 region: CASSHPLAGVNEQFF. The DNA for the CDR3 is TGTGCCAGCAGCCACCCCTTGGCGGGAGTAAATGAGCAGTTCTTC.

The rearrangement links TRBV29-1 to TRBJ1-1, with D perhaps TRBD1 (5 bases). The germline V and J ends were trimmed by 8 bases and 1 base, with 14 bases remaining between them. The germline V gene has CDR1 SQVTM and CDR2 ANQGSEA. This CDR3 region has 13 residues. CDR3 loop: CSLPVGRNTEAFF. The CDR3, as DNA: TGCAGCCTCCCCGTGGGGCGGAACACTGAAGCTTTCTTT. Drawing the rest from reference TRBV29-1 and TRBJ1-1, the complete variable domain is SAVISQKPSRDICQRGTSLTIQCQVDSQVTMMFWYRQQPGQSLTLIATANQGSEATYESGFVIDKFPISRPNLTFSTLTVSNMSPEDSSIYLCSLPVGRNTEAFFGQGTRLTVV.

The sample holds a few counts of this clonotype. This sequence joins TRBV12-3 or TRBV12-4 and TRBJ2-2; 7 bases match TRBD1. This CDR3 is built from 19 residues. J gave up 0 bases and V 4 bases, and 14 bases lay outside the gene matches. The CDR3, as DNA: TGTGCCAGCAGTTCCCTTCGACAGGGCGTCAGAACGAACACCGGGGAGCTGTTTTTT. This gives the protein CASSSLRQGVRTNTGELFF.